The present TCR beta chain was sequenced within a study of cytomegalovirus exposure and HLA in healthy donors. The overall study: Earlier findings included 117 million unique TCR beta sequences obtained from some 180 million T cells. Whole-study results and caveats: Researchers left out some V segments, among them TRBV6-2 and TRBV6-3, as indistinguishable. DRB1 had the most TCR associations and HLA-C the fewest, a later analysis found, with rates varying by HLA locus. Later on, analysis showed that most CMV-associated TCR beta chains appeared to be HLA-restricted.

It was with 60 Vbeta and 13 Jbeta primers that the PCR ran. The method was immunoSEQ multiplex PCR; TCRdb's version includes in-frame clones alone and lacks a portion of them. The repertoire includes 160,000 or so clones, less than 85% of them detected once, and about 6.1% sits in the top ten. Points on this clone: The antigen is not known.

The V gene's germline CDR1 is MDHEN and CDR2 SYDVKM. The CDR3 has 16 amino acids. V shed 3 bases, J shed 3 bases, and the junction held 8 bases outside the gene matches. The rearrangement joins TRBV28 to TRBJ2-1; 7 nucleotides align to TRBD2. This TCR was sampled from a woman aged 45-65 years in good health and CMV-seropositive. The specimen was PBMCs. The CDR3 region has the DNA TGTGCCAGCAGTTTCCAGCGGGGTAGTATCTACAATGAGCAGTTCTTC. It specifies CASSFQRGSIYNEQFF.